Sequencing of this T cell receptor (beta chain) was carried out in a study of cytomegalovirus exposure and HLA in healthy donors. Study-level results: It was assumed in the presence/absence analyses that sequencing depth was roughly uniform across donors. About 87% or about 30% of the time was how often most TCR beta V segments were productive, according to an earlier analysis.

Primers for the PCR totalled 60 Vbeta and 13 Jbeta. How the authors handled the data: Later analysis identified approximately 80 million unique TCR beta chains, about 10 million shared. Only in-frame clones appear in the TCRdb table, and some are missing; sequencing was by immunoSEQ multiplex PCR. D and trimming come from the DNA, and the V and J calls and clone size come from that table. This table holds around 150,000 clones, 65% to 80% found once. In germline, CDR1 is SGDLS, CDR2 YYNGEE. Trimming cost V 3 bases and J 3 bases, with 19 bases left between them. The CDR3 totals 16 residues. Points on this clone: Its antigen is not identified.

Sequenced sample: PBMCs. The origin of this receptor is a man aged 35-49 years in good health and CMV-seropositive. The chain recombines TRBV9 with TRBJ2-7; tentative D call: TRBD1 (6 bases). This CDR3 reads CASSGLPNRALYEQYF. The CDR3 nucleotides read TGTGCCAGCAGCGGACTACCGAACAGGGCACTCTACGAGCAGTACTTC. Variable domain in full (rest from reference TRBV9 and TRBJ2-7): DSGVTQTPKHLITATGQRVTLRCSPRSGDLSVYWYQQSLDQGLQFLIQYYNGEERAKGNILERFSAQQFPDLHSELNLSSLELGDSALYFCASSGLPNRALYEQYFGPGTRLTVT.